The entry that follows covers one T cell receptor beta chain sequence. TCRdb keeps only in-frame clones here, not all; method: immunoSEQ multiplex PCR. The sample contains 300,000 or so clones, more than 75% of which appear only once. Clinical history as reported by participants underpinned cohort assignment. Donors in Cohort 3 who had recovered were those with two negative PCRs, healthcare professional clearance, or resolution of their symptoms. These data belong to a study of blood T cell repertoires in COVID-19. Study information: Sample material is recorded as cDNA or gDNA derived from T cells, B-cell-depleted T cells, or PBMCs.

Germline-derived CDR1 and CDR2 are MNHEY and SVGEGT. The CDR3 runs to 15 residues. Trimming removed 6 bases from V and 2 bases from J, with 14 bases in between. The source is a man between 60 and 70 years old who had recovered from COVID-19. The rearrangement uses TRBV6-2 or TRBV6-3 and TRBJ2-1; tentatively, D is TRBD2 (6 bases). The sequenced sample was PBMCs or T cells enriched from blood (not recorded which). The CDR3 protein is CASSLSGLAYNEQFF. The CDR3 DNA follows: TGTGCCAGCAGCCTTAGCGGATTAGCCTACAATGAGCAGTTCTTC.